The next 22 T cell receptor beta chains were all read from a single sample in a study of human T cells and chemical hapten exposure. Time point given: patch test 2, 6 weeks after DPC sensitization. Treatment noted: therapeutic diphenylcyclopropenone sensitization with weekly scalp DPC. MiXCR, run by TCRdb on the RACE reads, gives a single entry per CDR3 protein. The sample lists roughly 140,000 distinct CDR3 sequences, 10% to 15% seen once, with 1.4% in the top ten. Source: whole blood, taken in connection with sensitization to the hapten diphenylcyclopropenone (DPC). The source is a woman aged 45-65 years with alopecia areata. Some clones in this sample may be carry-over from other donors' samples.

This clonotype was found a few times. The CDR3 loop is CASSVGHGTVNEKLFF. Here the CDR3 DNA reads TGTGCCAGCAGCGTAGGCCATGGGACGGTCAATGAAAAACTGTTTTTT. This chain joins TRBV9 and TRBJ1-4; possibly TRBD1 for D (5 bases). Trimming cost V 0 bases and J 5 bases, with 14 bases left between them. Per the germline V gene, CDR1 is SGDLS and CDR2 is YYNGEE. The CDR3 has 16 residues.

The genes are TRBV28 and TRBJ2-7; 11 bases line up with TRBD2. This CDR3 has 18 amino acids. The germline V gene has CDR1 MDHEN and CDR2 SYDVKM. Trimming at V came to 2 bases and at J to 5 bases, leaving 14 bases not matched to a gene. The CDR3 nucleotides are TGTGCCAGCAGTTTAAATCGTCCCCAACTAGCGGGAGAGGACGAGCAGTACTTC. Translation gives CASSLNRPQLAGEDEQYF.

The chain joins TRBV12-3 or TRBV12-4 to TRBJ1-2; D call uncertain. This CDR3 has 15 residues. Trimming removed 3 bases from V and 8 bases from J, with 19 bases in between. CDR3 region: CASSLYRTPGEGYTF. In DNA form, the CDR3 reads TGTGCCAGCAGTTTGTATCGGACGCCCGGGGAGGGCTACACCTTC.

J is TRBJ1-2 and V is TRBV29-1; D is perhaps TRBD1 (5 bases). Per germline, CDR1 SQVTM and CDR2 ANQGSEA. The CDR3 has 12 residues. V lost 2 bases and J lost 8, with 12 bases in between. Here the CDR3 reads CSVEMGVEGYTF. The CDR3 DNA reads TGCAGCGTTGAAATGGGGGTAGAAGGCTACACCTTC.

The genes are TRBV20-1 and TRBJ2-1; D is unclear. Per the germline V gene, CDR1 is DFQATT and CDR2 is SNEGSKA (reference sequence). The V and J ends lost 6 bases and 13 bases respectively, with 13 bases between them. The CDR3 spans 10 residues. For the CDR3, the DNA is TGCAGTGCCGGCTTATCGGCACAGTTCTTC. Encoded protein: CSAGLSAQFF.

The table lists this clonotype with many counts. This chain joins TRBV24-1 and TRBJ2-3; 10 nucleotides match TRBD1. Germline trimming cut 6 bases from V and 2 bases from J; bases unmatched to any gene: 4. The CDR3 has 15 residues. Germline V gives CDR1 KGHDR, CDR2 SFDVKD. CDR3 sequence (DNA): TGTGCCACCAGTCATGGGACAGGGGTCACAGATACGCAGTATTTT. Its protein product is CATSHGTGVTDTQYF.

The rearrangement links TRBV7-6 to TRBJ2-2, with 10 positions matching TRBD2. CDR3 size: 14 residues. The germline CDR1 and CDR2 sequences are SGHVS and FNYEAQ. Trimming cost V 11 bases and J 1 base; bases outside gene matches: 4. Here the CDR3 DNA reads TGTGCCTCCCGGACTAGCGGGAACACCGGGGAGCTGTTTTTT. Residues: CASRTSGNTGELFF.

The chain joins TRBV29-1 to TRBJ1-2; 7 bases are a match to TRBD1. Germline V CDR1 and CDR2: SQVTM, ANQGSEA. This CDR3 contains 15 residues. V lost 3 bases and J lost 3; bases outside the gene matches: 10. The CDR3 reads CSVDAGQLAYYGYTF. The CDR3 nucleotides read TGCAGCGTTGATGCGGGACAGCTCGCCTACTATGGCTACACCTTC.

This clonotype was seen a single time. The CDR3 DNA reads as TGTGCCAGCAGCTTAGGGGTTTTGAAGAGCACTGAAGCTTTCTTT. It translates to CASSLGVLKSTEAFF. This chain joins TRBV7-2 and TRBJ1-1, with D unresolved. Trimming pared 1 base from V and 4 bases from J, leaving 13 bases between. CDR1 SGHTA and CDR2 FQGNSA come from the germline V gene. The CDR3 has 15 amino acids. Variable domain in full (rest from reference TRBV7-2 and TRBJ1-1): GAGVSQSPSNKVTEKGKDVELRCDPISGHTALYWYRQSLGQGLEFLIYFQGNSAPDKSGLPSDRFSAERTGGSVSTLTIQRTQQEDSAVYLCASSLGVLKSTEAFFGQGTRLTVV.

This clonotype was counted ten times or more. The chain combines TRBV29-1 with TRBJ2-3; the D is unclear. V was trimmed by 3 bases and J by 4 bases, leaving 8 bases between them. This CDR3 has 12 residues. CDR1 is SQVTM and CDR2 is ANQGSEA in the germline V gene. CDR3 region: CSVDGGPDTQYF. CDR3 DNA: TGCAGCGTTGACGGCGGCCCAGATACGCAGTATTTT.

This clonotype was seen a few times. The chain has TRBV18 and TRBJ2-3; TRBD1 matches 9 bases. The CDR3 loop spans 15 amino acids. V lost 5 bases to trimming and J lost 2 bases; unmatched junction nucleotides: 5. CDR1 and CDR2 from the germline V gene are KGHSH and LQKENI. As DNA, the CDR3 is TGTGCCAGCTCAACCGGGACAGGGCCCACAGATACGCAGTATTTT. Encoded protein: CASSTGTGPTDTQYF.

There are many counts of this clonotype. The gene calls are TRBV29-1 and TRBJ1-1; tentatively, D is TRBD1 (6 bases). Trimming removed 6 bases at V and 0 bases at J, with 14 bases between. Germline CDR1 is SQVTM and CDR2 is ANQGSEA. The CDR3 is 14 amino acids. This CDR3 is CSVTEGGMNTEAFF. CDR3 sequence (DNA): TGCAGCGTCACCGAGGGGGGGATGAACACTGAAGCTTTCTTT.

The sample holds many counts of this clonotype. J is TRBJ2-1 and V is TRBV11-3; 7 nucleotides match TRBD1. V trimming: 5 bases; J trimming: 6 bases; junction bases outside the gene matches: 13. Germline-derived CDR1 and CDR2 are SGHNT and YENEEA. The CDR3 extends over 16 amino acids. The CDR3 nucleotides are TGTGCCAGCAGCGCCCGACAGGGAACGACCGCCAATGAGCAGTTCTTC. Translating it yields CASSARQGTTANEQFF. Full variable domain (outside the CDR3, taken from reference TRBV11-3 and TRBJ2-1): EAGVVQSPRYKIIEKKQPVAFWCNPISGHNTLYWYLQNLGQGPELLIRYENEEAVDDSQLPKDRFSAERLKGVDSTLKIQPAELGDSAVYLCASSARQGTTANEQFFGPGTRLTVL.

The V and J genes are TRBV5-1 and TRBJ1-2; D is undetermined. V lost 0 bases, J lost 7 bases, and 4 bases lay in between. The CDR3 has 11 residues. In germline, CDR1 is SGHRS, CDR2 YFSETQ. The CDR3 DNA is TGCGCCAGCAGCTTGGATTCTGGCTACACCTTC. The encoded protein is CASSLDSGYTF.

This clonotype has just a few counts. The chain is built from TRBV18 and TRBJ1-1, with 9 bases aligning to TRBD1. This CDR3 contains 15 residues. Germline V gene data show CDR1 as KGHSH and CDR2 as LQKENI. With 6 bases clipped from V and 5 bases from J, the junction kept 10 bases outside the gene matches. In DNA form, the CDR3 reads TGTGCCAGCTCGTCCCGGGACAGGGTCGAAACTGAAGCTTTCTTT. This encodes CASSSRDRVETEAFF.

The chain has TRBV18 and TRBJ1-1, with unresolved D. The CDR3 is 13 residues long. V was trimmed by 0 bases and J by 6 bases, leaving 8 bases between them. Looked up from germline, CDR1 is KGHSH and CDR2 is LQKENI. CDR3 loop: CASSPPLGSEAFF. The CDR3 DNA reads as TGTGCCAGCTCACCACCATTAGGGTCTGAAGCTTTCTTT. Drawing the rest from reference TRBV18 and TRBJ1-1, the complete variable domain is NAGVMQNPRHLVRRRGQEARLRCSPMKGHSHVYWYRQLPEEGLKFMVYLQKENIIDESGMPKERFSAEFPKEGPSILRIQQVVRGDSAAYFCASSPPLGSEAFFGQGTRLTVV.

The rearrangement joins TRBV27 to TRBJ2-3; 11 positions match TRBD2. This CDR3 comprises 14 residues. Germline V gene lookup returns CDR1 MNHEY and CDR2 SMNVEV (reference sequence). The ends lost 10 bases at V and 2 bases at J; junction bases unmatched: 5. The CDR3: CATTSGDSTDTQYF. CDR3 sequence (DNA): TGTGCCACGACTAGCGGGGACTCCACAGATACGCAGTATTTT.

The chain joins TRBV4-2 to TRBJ1-3, with 7 positions matching TRBD1. V lost 2 bases, J lost 0 bases, and 7 bases stayed unmatched. In germline, CDR1 is LGHNA, CDR2 YNFKEQ. The CDR3 is 17 amino acids. CDR3 region: CASSQSTGSSSGNTIYF. The CDR3 DNA reads as TGTGCCAGCAGCCAATCGACAGGGTCCAGCTCTGGAAACACCATATATTTT.

CDR3 region: CASSPGTDEAFF. DNA for the CDR3: TGTGCCAGCAGCCCCGGGACGGATGAAGCTTTCTTT. The gene calls are TRBV5-6 and TRBJ1-1; the D gene is possibly TRBD1 (5 bases). The CDR3 totals 12 residues. V lost 4 bases to trimming and J lost 7 bases, with 11 bases between them. Germline CDR1 and CDR2: SGHDT and YYEEEE.

The rearrangement joins TRBV7-9 to TRBJ2-5, with no clear D. V shed 1 base and J shed 5 bases, with 5 bases lying between them. The germline V gene has CDR1 SEHNR and CDR2 FQNEAQ (reference sequence). The CDR3 has 12 amino acids. CDR3 region: CASSLEFETQYF. CDR3 in DNA: TGTGCCAGCAGCTTAGAATTCGAGACCCAGTACTTC.

The chain joins TRBV19 to TRBJ2-7, with 8 bases fitting TRBD1. CDR1 LNHDA and CDR2 SQIVND come from the germline V gene (reference sequence). The ends lost 10 bases at V and 2 bases at J; junction bases unmatched: 10. The CDR3 length is 14 residues. The CDR3 coding sequence is TGTGCCACCAGAACAGGGGGTCCGACCTACGAGCAGTACTTC. It yields the protein CATRTGGPTYEQYF.

The chain is built from TRBV7-8 and TRBJ2-7; D is tentatively TRBD1 or TRBD2 (5 bases each). This CDR3 comprises 15 residues. Germline-derived CDR1 and CDR2 are SGHVS and FQNEAQ. Trimming stripped 7 bases from V and 2 bases from J, with 18 bases between. CDR3 coding DNA: TGTGCCAGCACCGAGGGGTACGGGAACCCCTACGAGCAGTACTTC. It encodes CASTEGYGNPYEQYF.